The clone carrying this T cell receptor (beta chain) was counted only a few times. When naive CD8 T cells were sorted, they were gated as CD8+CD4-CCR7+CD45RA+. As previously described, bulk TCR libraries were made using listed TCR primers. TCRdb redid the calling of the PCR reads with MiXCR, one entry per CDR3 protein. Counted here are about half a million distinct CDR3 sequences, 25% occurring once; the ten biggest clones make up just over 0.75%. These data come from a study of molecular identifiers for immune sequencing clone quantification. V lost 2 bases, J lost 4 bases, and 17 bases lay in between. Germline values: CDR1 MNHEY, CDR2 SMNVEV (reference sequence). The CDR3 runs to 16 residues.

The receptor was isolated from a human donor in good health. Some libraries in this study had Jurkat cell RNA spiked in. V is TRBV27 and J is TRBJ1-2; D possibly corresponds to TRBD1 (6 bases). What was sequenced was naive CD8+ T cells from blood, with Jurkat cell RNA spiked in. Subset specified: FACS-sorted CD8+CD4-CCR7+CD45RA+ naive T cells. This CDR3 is CASSLNQGGSIYGYTF. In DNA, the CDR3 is TGTGCCAGCAGTTTAAATCAAGGGGGTTCTATCTATGGCTACACCTTC.